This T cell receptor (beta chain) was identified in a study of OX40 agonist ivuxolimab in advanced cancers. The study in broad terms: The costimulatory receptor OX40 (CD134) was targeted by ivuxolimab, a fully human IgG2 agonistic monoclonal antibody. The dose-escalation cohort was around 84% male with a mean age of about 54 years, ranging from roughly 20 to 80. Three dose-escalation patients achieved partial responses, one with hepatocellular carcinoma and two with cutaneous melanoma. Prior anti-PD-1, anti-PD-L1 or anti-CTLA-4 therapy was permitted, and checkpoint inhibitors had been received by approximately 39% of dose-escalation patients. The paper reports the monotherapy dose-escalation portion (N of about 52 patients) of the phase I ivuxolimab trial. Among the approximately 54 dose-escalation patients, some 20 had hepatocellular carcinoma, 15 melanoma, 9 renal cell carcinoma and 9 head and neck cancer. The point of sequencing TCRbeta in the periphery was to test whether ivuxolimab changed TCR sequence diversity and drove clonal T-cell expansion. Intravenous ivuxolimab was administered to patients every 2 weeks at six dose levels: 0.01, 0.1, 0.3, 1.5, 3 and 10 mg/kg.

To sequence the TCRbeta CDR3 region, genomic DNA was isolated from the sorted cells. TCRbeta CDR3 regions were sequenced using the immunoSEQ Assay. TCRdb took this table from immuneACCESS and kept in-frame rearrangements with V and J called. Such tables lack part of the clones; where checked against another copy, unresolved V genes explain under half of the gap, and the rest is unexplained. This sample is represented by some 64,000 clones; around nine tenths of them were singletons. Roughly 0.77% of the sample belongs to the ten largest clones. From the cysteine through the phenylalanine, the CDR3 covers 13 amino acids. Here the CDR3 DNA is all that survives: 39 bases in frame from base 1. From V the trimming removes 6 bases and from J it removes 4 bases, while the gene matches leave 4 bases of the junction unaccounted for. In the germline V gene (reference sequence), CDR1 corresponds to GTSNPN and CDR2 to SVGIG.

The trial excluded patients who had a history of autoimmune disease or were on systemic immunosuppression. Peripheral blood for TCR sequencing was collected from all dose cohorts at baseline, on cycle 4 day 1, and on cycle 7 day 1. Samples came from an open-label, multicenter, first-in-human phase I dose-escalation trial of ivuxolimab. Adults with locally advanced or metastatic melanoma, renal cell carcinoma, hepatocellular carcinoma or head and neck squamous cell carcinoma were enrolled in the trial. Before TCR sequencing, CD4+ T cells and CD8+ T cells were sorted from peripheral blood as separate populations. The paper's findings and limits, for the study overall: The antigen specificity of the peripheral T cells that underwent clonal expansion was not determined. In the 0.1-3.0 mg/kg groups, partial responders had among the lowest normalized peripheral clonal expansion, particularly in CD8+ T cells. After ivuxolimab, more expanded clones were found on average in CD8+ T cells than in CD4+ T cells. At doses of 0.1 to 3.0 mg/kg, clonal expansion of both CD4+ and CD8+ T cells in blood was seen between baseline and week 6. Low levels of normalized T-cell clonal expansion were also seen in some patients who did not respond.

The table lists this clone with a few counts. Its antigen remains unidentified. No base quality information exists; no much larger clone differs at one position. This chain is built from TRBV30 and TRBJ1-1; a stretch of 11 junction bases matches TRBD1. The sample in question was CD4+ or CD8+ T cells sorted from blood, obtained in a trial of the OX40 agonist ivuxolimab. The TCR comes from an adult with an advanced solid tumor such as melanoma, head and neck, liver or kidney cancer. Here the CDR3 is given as CACSGTGGTEAFF. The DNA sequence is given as TGTGCCTGTTCCGGGACAGGGGGCACTGAAGCTTTCTTT.